Listed here are 10 T cell receptor beta chains from one sample, sequenced in a study of technical replicates of blood from a few donors. The repertoire was sequenced with immunoSEQ multiplex PCR; TCRdb's copy has only in-frame clones and lacks some. The sample contains under 95,000 clones, about 96% of which appear only once. Sequencing used T cells isolated from PBMCs. Receptor source: a human donor in good health.

The rearrangement links TRBV21-1 to TRBJ2-5; TRBD2 was called by the table and not checked on the DNA. TRBV21-1 is given as a pseudogene. The CDR3 extends over 15 amino acids. The CDR3 coding sequence is TGTGTCACACTTGGGGACTCCCCTTCGGGGGAGACCCAGTACTTC. This translates into CVTLGDSPSGETQYF.

The chain has TRBV19 and TRBJ1-2; perhaps TRBD1 as D (6 bases). V lost 5 bases and J lost 4, with 20 bases in between. CDR1 and CDR2 (germline): LNHDA, SQIVND (reference sequence). The CDR3 consists of 16 residues. This CDR3 reads CASSPNAQGSTYGYTF. The CDR3, as DNA: TGTGCCAGTAGTCCCAATGCTCAGGGGTCCACCTATGGCTACACCTTC.

This sequence joins TRBV2 and TRBJ2-7; 10 positions agree with TRBD2. Germline trimming cut 0 bases from V and 7 bases from J; bases unmatched to any gene: 0. In germline, CDR1 is SNHLY, CDR2 FYNNEI. This CDR3 is built from 13 residues. The CDR3 reads CASSEATSGEQYF. In DNA form, the CDR3 reads TGTGCCAGCAGTGAAGCGACTAGCGGGGAGCAGTACTTC.

The V and J genes are TRBV11-2 and TRBJ2-2; D might be TRBD1 (5 bases). This CDR3 contains 14 residues. Trimming pared 3 bases from V and 5 bases from J, leaving 10 bases between. Germline V CDR1 and CDR2: SGHAT, FQNNGV. The CDR3 bases are TGTGCCAGCAGCTTCTACAGGTCAACCGGGGAGCTGTTTTTT. This codes for CASSFYRSTGELFF.

This chain uses TRBV4-1 with TRBJ2-1; D is possibly TRBD1 (5 bases). Deletions cut 5 bases from V and 5 bases from J, with 13 bases between. The CDR3 is 14 amino acids. In germline, CDR1 is MGHRA, CDR2 YSYEKL. The CDR3 is CASSGQGKNNEQFF. The CDR3 bases are TGCGCCAGCAGCGGCCAGGGAAAGAACAATGAGCAGTTCTTC.

J is TRBJ1-5 and V is TRBV6-1, with D maybe TRBD1 (5 bases). CDR1 is MNHNS and CDR2 is SASEGT in the germline V gene. The V gene lost 7 bases and the J gene lost 7 bases, with 20 bases spanning the gap. The CDR3 has 15 residues. CDR3 in amino acids: CASTLTPGGGQPQHF. DNA of the CDR3: TGTGCCAGCACCCTAACCCCGGGGGGAGGCCAGCCCCAGCATTTT.

The CDR3 here is CASRELAGSYEQYF. CDR3 bases: TGTGCCAGCAGAGAACTAGCGGGCTCCTACGAGCAGTACTTC. The chain couples TRBV6-1 to TRBJ2-7, with 9 bases fitting TRBD2. Per germline, CDR1 MNHNS and CDR2 SASEGT. J gave up 0 bases and V 6 bases, and 3 bases lay outside the gene matches. This CDR3 contains 14 residues.

The rearrangement joins TRBV4-1 to TRBJ2-7, with D perhaps matching TRBD2 (6 bases). This CDR3 comprises 15 residues. The germline V and J ends were trimmed by 5 bases and 0 bases, with 14 bases remaining between them. From germline, CDR1 is MGHRA and CDR2 YSYEKL. The CDR3 loop is CASSGGAASSYEQYF. CDR3 in DNA: TGCGCCAGCAGCGGAGGGGCGGCGAGCTCCTACGAGCAGTACTTC.

This rearrangement joins TRBV5-4 to TRBJ2-7, with 7 bases fitting TRBD1. Germline CDR1 reads SGHNT; CDR2 reads YYREEE (reference sequence). There are 15 residues in the CDR3. Germline trimming cut 4 bases from V and 3 bases from J; bases unmatched to any gene: 10. CDR3 sequence (DNA): TGTGCCAGCAGCCCGGAAATATACAGGGGCTACGAGCAGTACTTC. Amino acid sequence: CASSPEIYRGYEQYF. The full variable domain, rest sourced from reference TRBV5-4 and TRBJ2-7, is ETGVTQSPTHLIKTRGQQVTLRCSSQSGHNTVSWYQQALGQGPQFIFQYYREEENGRGNFPPRFSGLQFPNYSSELNVNALELDDSALYLCASSPEIYRGYEQYFGPGTRLTVT.

The chain recombines TRBV9 with TRBJ1-1, with a weak D call TRBD1 (5 bases). The germline gives CDR1 SGDLS, CDR2 YYNGEE. Trimming pared 0 bases from V and 1 base from J, leaving 10 bases between. The CDR3 sequence is 15 residues long. The CDR3 nucleotides read TGTGCCAGCAGCGTAGAGGGGTTCGCGAACACTGAAGCTTTCTTT. Residues: CASSVEGFANTEAFF.